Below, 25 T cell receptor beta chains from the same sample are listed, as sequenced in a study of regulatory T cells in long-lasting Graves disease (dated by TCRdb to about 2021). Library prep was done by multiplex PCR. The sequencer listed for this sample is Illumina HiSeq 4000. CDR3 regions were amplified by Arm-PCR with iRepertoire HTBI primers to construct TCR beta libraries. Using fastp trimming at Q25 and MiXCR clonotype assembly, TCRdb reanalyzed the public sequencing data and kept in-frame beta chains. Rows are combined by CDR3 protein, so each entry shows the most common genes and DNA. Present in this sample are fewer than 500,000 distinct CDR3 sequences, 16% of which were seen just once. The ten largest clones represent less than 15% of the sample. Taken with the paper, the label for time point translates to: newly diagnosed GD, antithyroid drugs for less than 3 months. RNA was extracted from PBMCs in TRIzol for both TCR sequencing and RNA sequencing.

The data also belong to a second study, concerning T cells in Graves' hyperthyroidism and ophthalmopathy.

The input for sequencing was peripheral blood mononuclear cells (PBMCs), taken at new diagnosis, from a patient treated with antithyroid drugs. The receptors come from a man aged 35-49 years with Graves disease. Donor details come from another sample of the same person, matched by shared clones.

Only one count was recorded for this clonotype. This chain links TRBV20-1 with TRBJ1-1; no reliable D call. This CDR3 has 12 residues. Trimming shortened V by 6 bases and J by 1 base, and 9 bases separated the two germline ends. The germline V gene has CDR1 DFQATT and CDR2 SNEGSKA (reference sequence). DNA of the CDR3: TGCAGTGCCCTTACAGAGAACACTGAAGCTTTCTTT. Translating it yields CSALTENTEAFF.

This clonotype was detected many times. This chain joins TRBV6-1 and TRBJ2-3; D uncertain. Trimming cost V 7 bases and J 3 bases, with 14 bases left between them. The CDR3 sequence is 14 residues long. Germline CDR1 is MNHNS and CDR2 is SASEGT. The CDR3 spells CASKYEDWTDTQYF. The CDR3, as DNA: TGTGCCAGCAAGTATGAGGATTGGACAGATACGCAGTATTTT.

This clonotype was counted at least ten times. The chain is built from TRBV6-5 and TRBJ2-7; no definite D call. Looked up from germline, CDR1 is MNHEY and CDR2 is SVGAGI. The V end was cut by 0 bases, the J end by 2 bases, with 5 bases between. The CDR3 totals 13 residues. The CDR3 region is CASSYSLTYEQYF. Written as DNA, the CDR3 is TGTGCCAGCAGTTACTCGCTCACCTACGAGCAGTACTTC.

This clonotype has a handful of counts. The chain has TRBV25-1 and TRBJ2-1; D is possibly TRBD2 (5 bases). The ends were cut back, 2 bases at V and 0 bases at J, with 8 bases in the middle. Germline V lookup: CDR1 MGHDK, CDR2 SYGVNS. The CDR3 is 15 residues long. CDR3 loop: CASSEPSGSYNEQFF. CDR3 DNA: TGTGCCAGCAGTGAACCGAGCGGCTCCTACAATGAGCAGTTCTTC.

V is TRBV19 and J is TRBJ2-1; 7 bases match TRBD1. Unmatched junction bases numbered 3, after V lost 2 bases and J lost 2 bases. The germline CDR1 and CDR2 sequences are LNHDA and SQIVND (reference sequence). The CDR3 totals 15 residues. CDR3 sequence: CASSIRGGPYNEQFF. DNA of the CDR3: TGTGCCAGTAGTATACGAGGGGGCCCCTACAATGAGCAGTTCTTC. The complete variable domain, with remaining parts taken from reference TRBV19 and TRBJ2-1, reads DGGITQSPKYLFRKEGQNVTLSCEQNLNHDAMYWYRQDPGQGLRLIYYSQIVNDFQKGDIAEGYSVSREKKESFPLTVTSAQKNPTAFYLCASSIRGGPYNEQFFGPGTRLTVL.

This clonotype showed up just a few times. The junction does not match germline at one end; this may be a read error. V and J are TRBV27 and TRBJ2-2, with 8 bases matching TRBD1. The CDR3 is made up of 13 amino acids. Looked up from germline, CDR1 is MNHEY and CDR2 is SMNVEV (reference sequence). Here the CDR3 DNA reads TGTGCCAGCAGTTTGGCCCCGACAGGGGCGCTGTTTTTT. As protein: CASSLAPTGALFF.

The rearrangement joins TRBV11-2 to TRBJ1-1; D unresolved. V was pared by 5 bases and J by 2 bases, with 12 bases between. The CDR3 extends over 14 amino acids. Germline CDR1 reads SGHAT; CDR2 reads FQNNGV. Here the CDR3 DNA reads TGTGCCAGCAGCCCCCGGCCATTCAACACTGAAGCTTTCTTT. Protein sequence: CASSPRPFNTEAFF.

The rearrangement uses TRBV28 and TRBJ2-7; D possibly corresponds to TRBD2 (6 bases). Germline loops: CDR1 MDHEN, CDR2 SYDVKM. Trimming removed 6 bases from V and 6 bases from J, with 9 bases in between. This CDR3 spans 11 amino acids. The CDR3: CASRVSGEQYF. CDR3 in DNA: TGTGCCAGCAGGGTTAGCGGCGAGCAGTACTTC.

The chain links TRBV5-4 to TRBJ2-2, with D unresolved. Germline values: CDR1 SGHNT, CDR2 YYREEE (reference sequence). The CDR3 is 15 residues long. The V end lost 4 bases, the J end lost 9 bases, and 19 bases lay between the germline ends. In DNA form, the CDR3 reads TGTGCCAGCAGCCCTTCTCGTAGCTTGGGTCGGGAGCTGTTTTTT. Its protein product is CASSPSRSLGRELFF.

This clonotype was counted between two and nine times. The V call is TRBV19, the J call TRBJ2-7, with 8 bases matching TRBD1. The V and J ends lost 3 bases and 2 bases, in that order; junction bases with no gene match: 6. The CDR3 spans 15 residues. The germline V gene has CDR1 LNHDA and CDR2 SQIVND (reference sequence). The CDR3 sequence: CASSITRDRPYEQYF. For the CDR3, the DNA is TGTGCCAGTAGTATCACCCGGGACAGGCCCTACGAGCAGTACTTC. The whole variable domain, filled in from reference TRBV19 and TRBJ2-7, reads DGGITQSPKYLFRKEGQNVTLSCEQNLNHDAMYWYRQDPGQGLRLIYYSQIVNDFQKGDIAEGYSVSREKKESFPLTVTSAQKNPTAFYLCASSITRDRPYEQYFGPGTRLTVT.

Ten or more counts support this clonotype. CDR3 bases: TGTGCCATCAGTGAGTCGTTCAGGGGAAGCGAGACCCAGTACTTC. Protein product: CAISESFRGSETQYF. This rearrangement joins TRBV10-3 to TRBJ2-5; possible D gene TRBD1, 6 bases. Germline-derived CDR1 and CDR2 are ENHRY and SYGVKD. Trimming pared 0 bases from V and 5 bases from J, leaving 13 bases between. This CDR3 comprises 15 residues.

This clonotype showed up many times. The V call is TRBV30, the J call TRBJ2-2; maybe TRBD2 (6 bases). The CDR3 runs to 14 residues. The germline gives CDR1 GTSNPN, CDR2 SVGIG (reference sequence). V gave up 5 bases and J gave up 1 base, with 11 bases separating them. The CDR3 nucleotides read TGTGCCTGGTTGGAGGGATGGAACACCGGGGAGCTGTTTTTT. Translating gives CAWLEGWNTGELFF.

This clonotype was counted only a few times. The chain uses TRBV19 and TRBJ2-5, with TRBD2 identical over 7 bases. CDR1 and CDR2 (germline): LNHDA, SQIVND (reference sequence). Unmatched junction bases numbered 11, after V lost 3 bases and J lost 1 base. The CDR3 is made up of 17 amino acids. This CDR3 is CASSIRLFPGGQETQYF. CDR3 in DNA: TGTGCCAGTAGTATTCGTCTTTTCCCGGGAGGCCAAGAGACCCAGTACTTC.

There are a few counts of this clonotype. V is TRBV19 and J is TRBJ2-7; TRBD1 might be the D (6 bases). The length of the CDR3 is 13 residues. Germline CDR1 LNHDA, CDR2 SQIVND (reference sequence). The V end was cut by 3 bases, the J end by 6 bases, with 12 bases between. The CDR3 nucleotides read TGTGCCAGTAGTATTATCAGGGGAGCCGAGCAGTACTTC. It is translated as CASSIIRGAEQYF.

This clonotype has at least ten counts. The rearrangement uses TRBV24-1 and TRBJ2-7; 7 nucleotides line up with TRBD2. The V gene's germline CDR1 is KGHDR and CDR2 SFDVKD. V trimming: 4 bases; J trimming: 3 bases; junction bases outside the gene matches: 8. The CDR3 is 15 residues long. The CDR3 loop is CATSDPRGSLYEQYF. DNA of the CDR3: TGTGCCACCAGTGACCCCCGCGGGAGCCTCTACGAGCAGTACTTC.

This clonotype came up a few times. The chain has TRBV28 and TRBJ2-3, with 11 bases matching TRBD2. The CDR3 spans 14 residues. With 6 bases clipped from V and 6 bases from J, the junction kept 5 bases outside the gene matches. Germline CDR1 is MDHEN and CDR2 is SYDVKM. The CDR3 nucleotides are TGTGCCAGCAGAACCGGGACTAGCGGCGATACGCAGTATTTT. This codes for CASRTGTSGDTQYF.

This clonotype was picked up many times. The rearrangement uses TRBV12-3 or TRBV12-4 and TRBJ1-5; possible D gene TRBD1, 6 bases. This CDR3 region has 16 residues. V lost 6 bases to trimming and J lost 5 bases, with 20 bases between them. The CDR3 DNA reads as TGTGCCAGCAGCTCCCCCGCCGTGGCAGGGGATCAGCCCCAGCATTTT. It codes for CASSSPAVAGDQPQHF.

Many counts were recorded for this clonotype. This CDR3 reads CASSLNRGLPTIYF. CDR3 nucleotides: TGTGCCAGCAGCTTGAACAGGGGGCTACCCACCATATATTTT. The chain uses TRBV11-2 and TRBJ1-3, with 9 bases fitting TRBD1. The CDR3 is 14 amino acids. The germline gives CDR1 SGHAT, CDR2 FQNNGV. V was clipped by 3 bases and J by 9 bases; unmatched bases: 6.

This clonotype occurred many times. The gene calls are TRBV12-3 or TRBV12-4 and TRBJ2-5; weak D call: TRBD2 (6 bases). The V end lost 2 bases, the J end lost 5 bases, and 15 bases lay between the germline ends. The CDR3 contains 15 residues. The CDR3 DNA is TGTGCCAGCAGTTTACATCTCCCCGGGGGTGAGACCCAGTACTTC. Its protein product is CASSLHLPGGETQYF.

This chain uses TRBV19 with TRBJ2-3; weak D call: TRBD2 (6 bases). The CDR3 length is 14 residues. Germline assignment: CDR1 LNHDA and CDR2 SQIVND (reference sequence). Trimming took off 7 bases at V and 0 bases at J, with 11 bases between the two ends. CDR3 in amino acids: CASNGGISTDTQYF. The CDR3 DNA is TGTGCCAGTAATGGCGGGATTAGCACAGATACGCAGTATTTT. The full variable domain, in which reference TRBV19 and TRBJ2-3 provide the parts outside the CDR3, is DGGITQSPKYLFRKEGQNVTLSCEQNLNHDAMYWYRQDPGQGLRLIYYSQIVNDFQKGDIAEGYSVSREKKESFPLTVTSAQKNPTAFYLCASNGGISTDTQYFGPGTRLTVL.

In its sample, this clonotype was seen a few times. The CDR3 reads CATSDYAGLNGYTF. CDR3 sequence (DNA): TGTGCCACCAGTGATTATGCGGGACTTAACGGCTACACCTTC. This rearrangement joins TRBV24-1 to TRBJ1-2, with D maybe TRBD1 (5 bases). The CDR3 runs to 14 residues. V was clipped by 2 bases and J by 8 bases, with 14 bases between them. Looked up from germline, CDR1 is KGHDR and CDR2 is SFDVKD.

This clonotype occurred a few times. For the CDR3, the DNA is TGCGCCAGCCGCTACCTAGCGATGGGCACAGATACGCAGTATTTT. Protein: CASRYLAMGTDTQYF. The chain is built from TRBV5-1 and TRBJ2-3, with TRBD2 as a possible D gene (6 bases). Trimming cost V 7 bases and J 1 base, with 16 bases left between them. The CDR3 is 15 amino acids. Germline CDR1 and CDR2: SGHRS and YFSETQ. Full variable domain (rest looked up from reference TRBV5-1 and TRBJ2-3): KAGVTQTPRYLIKTRGQQVTLSCSPISGHRSVSWYQQTPGQGLQFLFEYFSETQRNKGNFPGRFSGRQFSNSRSEMNVSTLELGDSALYLCASRYLAMGTDTQYFGPGTRLTVL.

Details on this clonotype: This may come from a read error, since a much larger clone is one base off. The CDR3, as DNA: TGTGCCAGCAGCCTAACAGGGGCGCTGAGCTCCTACGAGCAGTACTTC. It encodes CASSLTGALSSYEQYF. The chain recombines TRBV3-1 with TRBJ2-7; TRBD1 aligns across 7 bases. With 4 bases clipped from V and 0 bases from J, the junction kept 9 bases outside the gene matches. There are 16 residues in the CDR3. The germline gives CDR1 LGHDT, CDR2 YNNKEL (reference sequence).

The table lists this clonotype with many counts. The CDR3 reads CASSPSGGQETQYF. The DNA of the CDR3 is TGTGCCAGCAGCCCTAGCGGGGGCCAAGAGACCCAGTACTTC. The rearrangement uses TRBV11-2 and TRBJ2-5; TRBD2 agrees at 10 bases. J gave up 1 base and V 5 bases, and 1 base lay outside the gene matches. Germline V gene lookup returns CDR1 SGHAT and CDR2 FQNNGV. This CDR3 comprises 14 residues.

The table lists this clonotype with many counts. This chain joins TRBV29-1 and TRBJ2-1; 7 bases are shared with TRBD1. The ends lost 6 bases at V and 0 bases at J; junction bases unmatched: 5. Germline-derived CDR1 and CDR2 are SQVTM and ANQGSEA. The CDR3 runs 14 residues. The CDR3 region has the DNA TGCAGCGTAGCTGACAGGGTCTCCTACAATGAGCAGTTCTTC. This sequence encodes CSVADRVSYNEQFF.